This T cell receptor beta chain was recorded in a study of neurological immune-mediated disorders. TCRdb used MiXCR to reprocess the 5' RACE reads, holding one entry per CDR3 protein. The sample has tens of thousands of distinct CDR3 sequences, roughly 13% seen once; the top ten hold around 10%. Germline V lookup: CDR1 SGHRS, CDR2 YFSETQ. The CDR3 extends over 16 amino acids. V lost 2 bases to trimming and J lost 2 bases; unmatched junction nucleotides: 6. Ten or more counts support this clonotype. This TCR came from a woman aged 60 to 75 with HTLV-1-associated myelopathy (HAM/TSP). The chain combines TRBV5-1 with TRBJ2-1; TRBD2 matches at 8 bases. Sequencing was performed on PBMCs. The CDR3 protein is CASSLTAGVPYNEQFF. For the CDR3, the DNA is TGCGCCAGCAGCTTAACAGCGGGAGTCCCCTACAATGAGCAGTTCTTC.